These 20 T cell receptor beta chains originate from one sample sequenced in a study of T-cell reconstitution after alpha-beta-depleted transplantation in children. The TCRbeta library incorporated unique molecular identifiers. TCRdb redid the calling of the PCR reads with MiXCR, one entry per CDR3 protein. The repertoire holds some 120,000 distinct CDR3 sequences, around 23% seen once, with under 12% in the top ten. Sample: PBMCs, mostly from graft donor cells, taken 180 days after TCRalphabeta/CD19-depleted stem cell transplant. Receptor source: a male patient aged 2 to 9 who had a stem cell transplant for chronic granulomatous disease, so the T cells may come from the graft donor.

This clonotype was detected many times. DNA of the CDR3: TGTGCCACCAGCAGAGAAAAAACTAGCGGGAACACGTGGGAGCAGTTCTTC. This codes for CATSREKTSGNTWEQFF. The chain carries TRBV15 and TRBJ2-1; TRBD2 matches 10 bases. The CDR3 spans 17 residues. The J segment lost 10 bases and the V segment lost 0 bases, leaving 12 bases of the junction unmatched. Germline CDR1 LNHNV, CDR2 YYDKDF (reference sequence).

This clonotype was detected ten times or more. The V call is TRBV12-3 or TRBV12-4, the J call TRBJ2-1; 12 positions match TRBD2. The V gene end was trimmed by 2 bases and the J gene end by 9 bases; junction bases not matched to a gene: 11. This CDR3 has 17 amino acids. CDR3 sequence: CASSLSRRLAGASEQFF. As DNA, the CDR3 is TGTGCCAGCAGTTTAAGCCGAAGACTAGCGGGAGCTAGTGAGCAGTTCTTC.

This clonotype was counted at least ten times. V is TRBV20-1 and J is TRBJ1-4; D may be TRBD1 (5 bases). The germline gives CDR1 DFQATT, CDR2 SNEGSKA (reference sequence). The CDR3 has 13 residues. Trimming stripped 0 bases from V and 6 bases from J, with 8 bases between. CDR3 nucleotide sequence: TGCAGTGCTAGAGATCTGGGGGATGAAAAACTGTTTTTT. The encoded protein is CSARDLGDEKLFF.

The rearrangement uses TRBV6-1 and TRBJ2-1; TRBD2 agrees at 8 bases. This CDR3 has 14 amino acids. CDR1 MNHNS and CDR2 SASEGT come from the germline V gene. After removal of 5 bases from V and 8 bases from J, the junction contained 8 bases not matched to a gene. The CDR3: CASSRQREGYEQFF. CDR3 coding DNA: TGTGCCAGCAGTCGGCAACGGGAGGGGTATGAGCAGTTCTTC.

The chain employs TRBV30 and TRBJ2-5; 8 bases agree with TRBD2. The junction had 2 bases not matched to a gene; V was cut back by 0 bases and J by 5 bases. This CDR3 region has 13 residues. Germline V CDR1 and CDR2: GTSNPN, SVGIG (reference sequence). CDR3 bases: TGTGCCTGGAGTGTCCGACTAGCGGAGACCCAGTACTTC. Protein product: CAWSVRLAETQYF.

V usage is TRBV29-1 and J usage is TRBJ1-1, with no clear D. CDR3 size: 12 residues. Germline loops: CDR1 SQVTM, CDR2 ANQGSEA. V was cut by 7 bases and J by 1 base, with 10 bases left in between. CDR3: CSGPFENTEAFF. The CDR3 DNA reads as TGCAGCGGGCCGTTTGAGAACACTGAAGCTTTCTTT.

This clonotype was seen at least ten times. This chain links TRBV5-1 with TRBJ2-5; 9 nucleotides agree with TRBD2. Germline-derived CDR1 and CDR2 are SGHRS and YFSETQ. The CDR3 consists of 15 residues. Trimming removed 4 bases from V and 2 bases from J; junction bases left unmatched: 6. CDR3 region: CASSRSGRTQETQYF. Here the CDR3 DNA reads TGCGCCAGCAGCCGTAGCGGGAGAACACAAGAGACCCAGTACTTC.

The genes are TRBV20-1 and TRBJ2-6, with D unresolved. Trimming pared 6 bases from V and 3 bases from J, leaving 6 bases between. CDR3 size: 12 residues. Germline V gene data show CDR1 as DFQATT and CDR2 as SNEGSKA (reference sequence). CDR3 region: CSAKGGANVLTF. CDR3 sequence (DNA): TGCAGTGCCAAGGGTGGGGCCAACGTCCTGACTTTC.

V usage is TRBV5-1 and J usage is TRBJ2-1; 11 nucleotides align to TRBD2. J gave up 8 bases and V 4 bases, and 8 bases lay outside the gene matches. The CDR3 is 15 residues long. CDR1 is SGHRS, CDR2 YFSETQ, per germline. CDR3 DNA sequence: TGCGCCAGCAGCCTAACTAGCGGGAGTATGCATGAGCAGTTCTTC. Translation gives CASSLTSGSMHEQFF.

This clonotype was recorded only once. The V gene is TRBV7-2, the J gene TRBJ2-5; 8 nucleotides agree with TRBD1. Unmatched junction bases numbered 12, after V lost 5 bases and J lost 4 bases. This CDR3 region has 16 residues. CDR1 and CDR2 from the germline V gene are SGHTA and FQGNSA. The CDR3 nucleotides are TGTGCCAGCAGCCCGCCGGACAGGGTGGTAGGAGAGACCCAGTACTTC. This encodes CASSPPDRVVGETQYF.

In this sample, this clonotype turned up many times. This chain uses TRBV12-3 or TRBV12-4 with TRBJ2-3; the D gene is possibly TRBD1 (5 bases). The CDR3 has 16 amino acids. Trimming cost V 1 base and J 2 bases, with 13 bases left between them. In DNA, the CDR3 is TGTGCCAGCAGTTTAGGTTCGAGACAGATCACAGATACGCAGTATTTT. Amino acids: CASSLGSRQITDTQYF.

The sample holds many counts of this clonotype. The chain links TRBV10-3 to TRBJ2-5; TRBD2 matches at 13 bases. Trimming at V came to 6 bases and at J to 2 bases, leaving 3 bases not matched to a gene. Germline CDR1 reads ENHRY; CDR2 reads SYGVKD. The length of the CDR3 is 15 residues. The DNA for the CDR3 is TGTGCCATCAGCCCGGGACTAGCGGGACAAGAGACCCAGTACTTC. Encoded protein: CAISPGLAGQETQYF.

This clonotype came up a few times. The chain combines TRBV12-3 or TRBV12-4 with TRBJ2-7; TRBD1 might be the D (6 bases). The CDR3 is 16 residues long. Trimming shortened V by 5 bases and J by 5 bases, and 22 bases separated the two germline ends. The CDR3 bases are TGTGCCAGCAGTACCTTTTCCCCCGGCAGGGGCAACGAGCAGTACTTC. Its translation: CASSTFSPGRGNEQYF.

This clonotype was recorded many times. V and J are TRBV12-3 or TRBV12-4 and TRBJ2-3; the match to TRBD2 covers 8 bases. V shed 2 bases, J shed 5 bases, and the junction held 3 bases outside the gene matches. This CDR3 has 14 amino acids. CDR3 in amino acids: CASSLSGGGDTQYF. As DNA, the CDR3 is TGTGCCAGCAGTTTAAGCGGGGGAGGAGATACGCAGTATTTT.

The chain carries TRBV29-1 and TRBJ2-1; D remains ambiguous. The ends were cut back, 1 base at V and 0 bases at J, with 10 bases in the middle. Germline CDR1 and CDR2: SQVTM and ANQGSEA. This CDR3 has 15 amino acids. The CDR3 here is CSVEGAMSSYNEQFF. The CDR3 DNA is TGCAGCGTTGAAGGGGCCATGAGCTCCTACAATGAGCAGTTCTTC.

The V gene is TRBV7-2, the J gene TRBJ2-7, with 12 nucleotides matching TRBD2. Germline V gives CDR1 SGHTA, CDR2 FQGNSA. V shed 5 bases and J 2 bases; nucleotides not matched to a gene: 4. The CDR3 has 15 amino acids. Written as DNA, the CDR3 is TGTGCCAGCAGCGTAGGACTAGCGGGAACCTACGAGCAGTACTTC. Its translation: CASSVGLAGTYEQYF.

This clonotype has a handful of counts. The chain has TRBV28 and TRBJ2-7; no clear D gene. Deletions cut 3 bases from V and 1 base from J, with 10 bases between. The germline V gene has CDR1 MDHEN and CDR2 SYDVKM. The CDR3 sequence is 14 residues long. The CDR3 here is CASSLPEKSYEQYF. CDR3 sequence (DNA): TGTGCCAGCAGTTTGCCCGAGAAGTCCTACGAGCAGTACTTC.

This chain connects TRBV28 to TRBJ1-1; the D gene is possibly TRBD1 (5 bases). The CDR3 has 12 amino acids. V lost 2 bases and J lost 8, with 9 bases in between. Germline assignment: CDR1 MDHEN and CDR2 SYDVKM. CDR3 protein: CASSLVGVEAFF. The CDR3, as DNA: TGTGCCAGCAGTTTAGTGGGGGTAGAAGCTTTCTTT.

This clonotype was counted at least ten times. V is TRBV29-1 and J is TRBJ2-7; D perhaps matches TRBD1 (6 bases). The CDR3 has 16 amino acids. Looked up from germline, CDR1 is SQVTM and CDR2 is ANQGSEA. Trimming stripped 0 bases from V and 5 bases from J, with 20 bases between. In nucleotides, the CDR3 is TGCAGCGTTGAAGATGTAAAACAGGGCCTACCGGACGAGCAGTACTTC. Translating it yields CSVEDVKQGLPDEQYF.

The chain carries TRBV5-1 and TRBJ2-3; no definite D call. Germline CDR1 reads SGHRS; CDR2 reads YFSETQ. The CDR3 consists of 14 residues. The V gene lost 1 base and the J gene lost 2 bases, with 8 bases spanning the gap. CDR3 nucleotide sequence: TGCGCCAGCAGCTTGCCCGACCACACAGATACGCAGTATTTT. It is translated as CASSLPDHTDTQYF.